These 27 T cell receptor beta chains were sequenced from one sample in a study of T cell clones after liver transplantation. TCRdb's copy holds only in-frame clones and misses some; the assay was immunoSEQ multiplex PCR. Of some 120,000 clones listed, roughly nine tenths are singletons. The material sequenced was CD4+ T cells from blood, taken 12 months after liver transplant. The receptors stem from a human patient who received a liver transplant. Some T cells may have originated in the graft donor.

In this sample, this clone turned up once. This chain uses TRBV29-1 with TRBJ2-5; D gene uncertain. CDR3 length equals 15 residues. The germline V gene has CDR1 SQVTM and CDR2 ANQGSEA. Trimming took 1 base from V and 1 from J, leaving 13 bases between them. CDR3 coding DNA: TGCAGCGTTGAAGGAATAGCTACCCTCCAAGAGACCCAGTACTTC. Encoded protein: CSVEGIATLQETQYF.

This rearrangement joins TRBV5-1 to TRBJ2-1; 12 bases agree with TRBD2. Germline V CDR1 and CDR2: SGHRS, YFSETQ. This CDR3 comprises 18 residues. With 0 bases clipped from V and 2 bases from J, the junction kept 6 bases outside the gene matches. CDR3 sequence (DNA): TGCGCCAGCAGCTTGGCCCCTAGCGGGAGGGGGACCTACAATGAGCAGTTCTTC. This gives the protein CASSLAPSGRGTYNEQFF.

The count of this clone is one. The chain recombines TRBV4-1 with TRBJ2-3, with D unresolved. Trimming pared 2 bases from V and 5 bases from J, leaving 14 bases between. From germline, CDR1 is MGHRA and CDR2 YSYEKL. The CDR3 is 15 amino acids. The CDR3 region has the DNA TGCGCCAGCAGCCAATTGTCTCAAACGGGAGATACGCAGTATTTT. Amino acids: CASSQLSQTGDTQYF.

CDR3 coding DNA: TGTGCCAGCAGTTTACCGGGGACAGACCAAGAGACCCAGTACTTC. This encodes CASSLPGTDQETQYF. The chain has TRBV28 and TRBJ2-5; 7 bases fit TRBD1. There are 15 residues in the CDR3. Germline CDR1 MDHEN, CDR2 SYDVKM. Unmatched junction bases numbered 3, after V lost 2 bases and J lost 0 bases.

The V and J genes are TRBV5-6 and TRBJ1-5; tentative D call: TRBD1 (6 bases). CDR1 and CDR2 (germline): SGHDT, YYEEEE. V dropped 4 bases and J dropped 2 bases, with 13 bases sitting between them. CDR3 size: 15 residues. The CDR3 region has the DNA TGTGCCAGCAGCCTAGGTGGGGGCCGCAATCAGCCCCAGCATTTT. It yields the protein CASSLGGGRNQPQHF.

The CDR3 spells CASSLWGVRDGTQYF. The CDR3 DNA reads as TGCGCCAGCAGCTTGTGGGGGGTCAGGGACGGTACGCAGTATTTT. The gene calls are TRBV5-1 and TRBJ2-3, with D possibly matching TRBD2 (6 bases). CDR3 length equals 15 residues. V dropped 1 base and J dropped 8 bases, with 17 bases sitting between them. Per germline, CDR1 SGHRS and CDR2 YFSETQ.

J is TRBJ2-1 and V is TRBV28; D is undetermined. This CDR3 comprises 13 residues. The V gene's germline CDR1 is MDHEN and CDR2 SYDVKM. V lost 4 bases to trimming and J lost 9 bases, with 13 bases between them. Here the CDR3 reads CASSSSLSGEQFF. The CDR3 DNA reads TGTGCCAGCAGTTCCTCACTTAGTGGTGAGCAGTTCTTC.

The chain uses TRBV28 and TRBJ1-5, with unresolved D. V gave up 6 bases and J gave up 6 bases, with 9 bases separating them. The CDR3 consists of 12 residues. Germline V gene sequence: CDR1 MDHEN, CDR2 SYDVKM. The CDR3: CASSQVSQPQHF. CDR3 nucleotide sequence: TGTGCCAGCAGCCAAGTAAGTCAGCCCCAGCATTTT.

The CDR3 spells CASSFQNFRVTFF. CDR3 in DNA: TGTGCCAGCAGTTTTCAGAACTTCAGGGTGACTTTCTTT. The rearrangement links TRBV28 to TRBJ1-1; D is perhaps TRBD1 (5 bases). CDR3 length equals 13 residues. Trimming removed 3 bases at V and 12 bases at J, with 17 bases between. The V gene's germline CDR1 is MDHEN and CDR2 SYDVKM.

The V call is TRBV4-3, the J call TRBJ1-4; D remains unclear. CDR3 size: 17 residues. From germline, CDR1 is LGHNA and CDR2 YSLEER. Deletions cut 1 base from V and 8 bases from J, with 20 bases between. CDR3 DNA sequence: TGCGCCAGCAGCCAAGGAGCCCGGACCCAAGTTAGGGAAAAACTGTTTTTT. The encoded protein is CASSQGARTQVREKLFF.

The sample holds one count of this clone. This sequence joins TRBV5-1 and TRBJ2-5; 9 nucleotides match TRBD1. The ends lost 0 bases at V and 1 base at J; junction bases unmatched: 1. CDR3 size: 15 residues. In germline, CDR1 is SGHRS, CDR2 YFSETQ. The CDR3 DNA reads as TGCGCCAGCAGCTTGGGGACAGGGGCCCAAGAGACCCAGTACTTC. Translation: CASSLGTGAQETQYF. The full variable domain, its missing parts supplied by reference TRBV5-1 and TRBJ2-5, is KAGVTQTPRYLIKTRGQQVTLSCSPISGHRSVSWYQQTPGQGLQFLFEYFSETQRNKGNFPGRFSGRQFSNSRSEMNVSTLELGDSALYLCASSLGTGAQETQYFGPGTRLLVL.

The chain combines TRBV19 with TRBJ2-7; 8 nucleotides line up with TRBD1. The junction had 8 bases not matched to a gene; V was cut back by 6 bases and J by 7 bases. Germline assignment: CDR1 LNHDA and CDR2 SQIVND (reference sequence). The CDR3 has 13 residues. CDR3 sequence (DNA): TGTGCCAGTAGCGTGACAGGGGCTGGGGAGCAGTACTTC. This translates into CASSVTGAGEQYF.

The chain combines TRBV6-1 with TRBJ1-5; TRBD1 is a possible D gene (6 bases). CDR1 and CDR2 (germline): MNHNS, SASEGT. Deletions cut 3 bases from V and 3 bases from J, with 12 bases between. The CDR3 spans 15 residues. For the CDR3, the DNA is TGTGCCAGCAGTGATCCGGCAGGGGCCAATCAGCCCCAGCATTTT. Protein sequence: CASSDPAGANQPQHF.

This rearrangement joins TRBV19 to TRBJ1-5; tentative D call: TRBD1 (5 bases). Per germline, CDR1 LNHDA and CDR2 SQIVND (reference sequence). The CDR3 extends over 16 amino acids. Deletions cut 5 bases from V and 0 bases from J, with 14 bases between. CDR3 protein: CASSVETAISNQPQHF. In DNA form, the CDR3 reads TGTGCCAGTAGTGTGGAGACAGCTATTAGCAATCAGCCCCAGCATTTT.

The rearrangement joins TRBV5-8 to TRBJ2-2; weak D call: TRBD1 (5 bases). Trimming removed 4 bases from V and 4 bases from J, with 8 bases in between. Germline CDR1 is SGHTS and CDR2 is YDEGEE. The CDR3 covers 13 residues. Here the CDR3 DNA reads TGTGCCAGCAGCCCCAGGGCCACCGGGGAGCTGTTTTTT. Translation gives CASSPRATGELFF.

The chain recombines TRBV6-4 with TRBJ2-1; the match to TRBD2 covers 8 bases. V lost 1 base and J lost 8; bases outside the gene matches: 13. Germline-derived CDR1 and CDR2 are MRHNA and SNTAGT. CDR3 length equals 17 residues. The CDR3, as DNA: TGTGCCAGCAGTGACTTACTCGGGAGGGCCATGTGTCATGAGCAGTTCTTC. Its translation is CASSDLLGRAMCHEQFF.

J is TRBJ2-2 and V is TRBV11-3, with D perhaps TRBD1 or TRBD2 (6 bases each). V lost 5 bases and J lost 3, with 19 bases in between. The CDR3 has 17 amino acids. The germline V gene has CDR1 SGHNT and CDR2 YENEEA. CDR3 protein: CASSLGGVGRDTGELFF. CDR3 DNA sequence: TGTGCCAGCAGCCTAGGGGGTGTCGGGAGAGACACCGGGGAGCTGTTTTTT.

The chain combines TRBV5-4 with TRBJ2-1; no definite D call. The CDR3 has 17 amino acids. Trimming took off 4 bases at V and 0 bases at J, with 17 bases between the two ends. Germline CDR1 and CDR2: SGHNT and YYREEE (reference sequence). The CDR3 region is CASSLSTRTGSYNEQFF. The CDR3 DNA follows: TGTGCCAGCAGCCTCTCGACCAGGACGGGCTCCTACAATGAGCAGTTCTTC.

CDR3 protein: CASRATQAGGPFEQYF. DNA for the CDR3: TGTGCCAGCAGGGCAACCCAAGCGGGAGGGCCGTTCGAGCAGTACTTC. V gene TRBV2 combines with J gene TRBJ2-7; 10 bases agree with TRBD2. Looked up from germline, CDR1 is SNHLY and CDR2 is FYNNEI. This CDR3 is built from 16 residues. With 6 bases clipped from V and 6 bases from J, the junction kept 14 bases outside the gene matches.

The chain carries TRBV5-1 and TRBJ1-2; D is perhaps TRBD1 (5 bases). The V gene's germline CDR1 is SGHRS and CDR2 YFSETQ. V gave up 0 bases and J gave up 4 bases, with 10 bases separating them. CDR3 length equals 14 residues. The CDR3 sequence is CASSLVTGSYGYTF. CDR3 nucleotide sequence: TGCGCCAGCAGCTTGGTTACAGGCTCCTATGGCTACACCTTC.

The V gene is TRBV2, the J gene TRBJ2-5, with 10 nucleotides matching TRBD1. From germline, CDR1 is SNHLY and CDR2 FYNNEI. After removal of 8 bases from V and 5 bases from J, the junction contained 8 bases not matched to a gene. The CDR3 contains 14 residues. Written as DNA, the CDR3 is TGTGCCAGCCAGCCGGACAGGGGGATGGAGACCCAGTACTTC. Translation gives CASQPDRGMETQYF. The full variable domain, its missing parts supplied by reference TRBV2 and TRBJ2-5, is EPEVTQTPSHQVTQMGQEVILRCVPISNHLYFYWYRQILGQKVEFLVSFYNNEISEKSEIFDDQFSVERPDGSNFTLKIRSTKLEDSAMYFCASQPDRGMETQYFGPGTRLLVL.

The chain has TRBV9 and TRBJ2-1; D is perhaps TRBD2 (5 bases). From germline, CDR1 is SGDLS and CDR2 YYNGEE. V was cut by 0 bases and J by 7 bases, with 14 bases left in between. The CDR3 runs to 15 residues. The CDR3 DNA sequence: TGTGCCAGCAGCGTAGCGGAGGAGATACGGAATGAGCAGTTCTTC. It specifies CASSVAEEIRNEQFF.

The chain employs TRBV18 and TRBJ1-1; 8 bases are a match to TRBD1. With 6 bases clipped from V and 0 bases from J, the junction kept 18 bases outside the gene matches. Germline V gives CDR1 KGHSH, CDR2 LQKENI. This CDR3 region has 19 residues. CDR3 loop: CASSPTPGQGASMNTEAFF. The CDR3 coding sequence is TGTGCCAGCTCCCCAACGCCCGGACAGGGTGCCTCCATGAACACTGAAGCTTTCTTT.

J is TRBJ1-5 and V is TRBV21-1. TRBV21-1 is described as a pseudogene. The CDR3 runs to 17 residues. CDR3: CARSILERHPGNQPQHF. The CDR3 DNA reads TGTGCCAGGAGCATTTTGGAAAGGCACCCTGGGAATCAGCCCCAGCATTTT.

The J gene is TRBJ2-1, the V gene TRBV14, with 11 nucleotides matching TRBD2. J gave up 7 bases and V 4 bases, and 3 bases lay outside the gene matches. The germline V gene encodes CDR1 SGHDN and CDR2 FVKESK. The CDR3 totals 14 residues. CDR3 nucleotides: TGTGCCAGCAGCCCTCTAGCGGGAGGAAATGAGCAGTTCTTC. It translates to CASSPLAGGNEQFF.

In its sample, this clone was seen a few times. The chain carries TRBV5-1 and TRBJ2-2; D uncertain. The CDR3 is made up of 16 amino acids. Trimming left V 1 base short and J 1 base short, with 11 bases between. Germline V gives CDR1 SGHRS, CDR2 YFSETQ. The DNA for the CDR3 is TGCGCCAGCAGCTTGAGTGTCAGATTGAACACCGGGGAGCTGTTTTTT. It codes for CASSLSVRLNTGELFF. The whole variable domain, filled in from reference TRBV5-1 and TRBJ2-2, reads KAGVTQTPRYLIKTRGQQVTLSCSPISGHRSVSWYQQTPGQGLQFLFEYFSETQRNKGNFPGRFSGRQFSNSRSEMNVSTLELGDSALYLCASSLSVRLNTGELFFGEGSRLTVL.

Only one count was recorded for this clone. The CDR3, as DNA: TGTGCCAGTAGTATAGGAAGTTACGAGCAGTACTTC. It specifies CASSIGSYEQYF. The V and J genes are TRBV19 and TRBJ2-7; D gene unclear. Trimming pared 1 base from V and 4 bases from J, leaving 5 bases between. CDR1 and CDR2 (germline): LNHDA, SQIVND (reference sequence). CDR3 length: 12 amino acids.